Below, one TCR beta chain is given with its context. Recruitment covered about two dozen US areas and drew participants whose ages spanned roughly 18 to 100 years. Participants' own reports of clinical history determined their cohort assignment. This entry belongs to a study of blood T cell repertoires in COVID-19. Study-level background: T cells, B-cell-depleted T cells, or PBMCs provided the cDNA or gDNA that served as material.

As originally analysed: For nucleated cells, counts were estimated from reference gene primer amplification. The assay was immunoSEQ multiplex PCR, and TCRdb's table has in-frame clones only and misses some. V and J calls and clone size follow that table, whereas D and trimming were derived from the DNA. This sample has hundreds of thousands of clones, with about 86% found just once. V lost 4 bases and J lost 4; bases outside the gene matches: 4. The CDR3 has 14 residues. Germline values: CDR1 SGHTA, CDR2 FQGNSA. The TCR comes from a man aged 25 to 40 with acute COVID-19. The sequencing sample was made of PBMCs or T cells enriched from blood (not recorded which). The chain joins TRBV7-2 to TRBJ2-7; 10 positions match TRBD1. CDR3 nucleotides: TGTGCCAGCAGCTCCGGGACAGGGGCTTACGAGCAGTACGTC. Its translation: CASSSGTGAYEQYV.